This T cell receptor beta chain came from a study of blood T cell repertoires in COVID-19. On the study more broadly: Acute-phase and convalescent COVID-19 samples originated in the United States, Italy and Spain. From T cells, B-cell-depleted T cells, or PBMCs came the material, which was cDNA or gDNA.

Data came from immunoSEQ multiplex PCR; TCRdb stores just in-frame clones and leaves some out. The sample consists of approximately 290,000 clones, 70% to 90% of them appearing once. With 3 bases removed from V and 6 bases from J, the gap between germline ends came to 15 bases. This CDR3 spans 15 amino acids. Germline lookup yields CDR1 LNHDA and CDR2 SQIVND (reference sequence). The V call is TRBV19, the J call TRBJ2-1, with D perhaps matching TRBD2 (6 bases). The sequenced sample consisted of peripheral blood. The origin of this receptor is a woman in her sixties with acute or convalescent COVID-19. DNA of the CDR3: TGTGCCAGTAGTATCGCCGTAACGGGGGTCAATGAGCAGTTCTTC. As protein: CASSIAVTGVNEQFF.